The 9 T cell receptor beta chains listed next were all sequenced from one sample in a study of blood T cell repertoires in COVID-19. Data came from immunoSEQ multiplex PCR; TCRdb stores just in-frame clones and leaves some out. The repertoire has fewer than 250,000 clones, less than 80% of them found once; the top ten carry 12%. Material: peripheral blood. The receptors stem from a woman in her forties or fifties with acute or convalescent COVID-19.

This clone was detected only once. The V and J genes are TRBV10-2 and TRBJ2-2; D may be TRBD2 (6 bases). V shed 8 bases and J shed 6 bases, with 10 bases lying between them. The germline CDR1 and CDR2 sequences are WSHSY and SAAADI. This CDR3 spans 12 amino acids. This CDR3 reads CASQDYPGELFF. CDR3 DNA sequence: TGCGCCAGCCAGGACTACCCCGGGGAGCTGTTTTTT.

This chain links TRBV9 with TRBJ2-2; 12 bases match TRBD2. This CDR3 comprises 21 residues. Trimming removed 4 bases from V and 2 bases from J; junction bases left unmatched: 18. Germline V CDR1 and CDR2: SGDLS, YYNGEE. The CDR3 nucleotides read TGTGCCAGCAGCCCCGCCGGGACTAGCGGGCGATACTTTATAAACACCGGGGAGCTGTTTTTT. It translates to CASSPAGTSGRYFINTGELFF.

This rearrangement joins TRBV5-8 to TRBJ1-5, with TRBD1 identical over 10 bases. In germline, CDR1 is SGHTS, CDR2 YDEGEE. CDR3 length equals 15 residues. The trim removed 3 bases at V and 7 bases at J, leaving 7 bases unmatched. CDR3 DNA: TGTGCCAGCAGCTACCCCGGGACAGGGGCACAGCCCCAGCATTTT. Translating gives CASSYPGTGAQPQHF.

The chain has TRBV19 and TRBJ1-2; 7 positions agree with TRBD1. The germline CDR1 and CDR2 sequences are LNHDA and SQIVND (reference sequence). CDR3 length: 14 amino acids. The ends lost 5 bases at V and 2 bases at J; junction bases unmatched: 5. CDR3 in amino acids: CASSVTGANYGYTF. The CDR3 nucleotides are TGTGCCAGTAGTGTCACAGGGGCGAACTATGGCTACACCTTC.

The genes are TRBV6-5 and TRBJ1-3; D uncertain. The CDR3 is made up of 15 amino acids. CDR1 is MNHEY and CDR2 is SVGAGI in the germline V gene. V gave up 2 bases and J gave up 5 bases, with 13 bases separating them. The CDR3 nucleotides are TGTGCCAGCAGTTACGCCGGGGAAATGAGAAACACCATATATTTT. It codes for CASSYAGEMRNTIYF.

CDR3 in DNA: TGTGCCAGCAGCCGTGCGAGTTCCTACAATGAGCAGTTCTTC. This encodes CASSRASSYNEQFF. The chain carries TRBV28 and TRBJ2-1; D is undetermined. CDR1 and CDR2 (germline): MDHEN, SYDVKM. V was cut by 6 bases and J by 1 base, with 10 bases left in between. This CDR3 is 14 amino acids long. The whole variable domain, filled in from reference TRBV28 and TRBJ2-1, reads DVKVTQSSRYLVKRTGEKVFLECVQDMDHENMFWYRQDPGLGLRLIYFSYDVKMKEKGDIPEGYSVSREKKERFSLILESASTNQTSMYLCASSRASSYNEQFFGPGTRLTVL.

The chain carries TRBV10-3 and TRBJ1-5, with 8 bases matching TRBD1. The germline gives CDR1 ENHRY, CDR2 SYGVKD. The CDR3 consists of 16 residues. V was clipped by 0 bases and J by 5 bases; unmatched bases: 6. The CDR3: CAISESRTGRDQPQHF. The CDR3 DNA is TGTGCCATCAGTGAGTCCCGGACAGGGCGAGATCAGCCCCAGCATTTT.

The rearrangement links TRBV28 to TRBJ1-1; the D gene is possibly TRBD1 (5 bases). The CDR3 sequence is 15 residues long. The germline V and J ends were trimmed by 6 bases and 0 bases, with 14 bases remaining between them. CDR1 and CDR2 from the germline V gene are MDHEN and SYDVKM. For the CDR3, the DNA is TGTGCCAGCAGCCCCCCGCCAGGGTTGAACACTGAAGCTTTCTTT. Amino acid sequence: CASSPPPGLNTEAFF.

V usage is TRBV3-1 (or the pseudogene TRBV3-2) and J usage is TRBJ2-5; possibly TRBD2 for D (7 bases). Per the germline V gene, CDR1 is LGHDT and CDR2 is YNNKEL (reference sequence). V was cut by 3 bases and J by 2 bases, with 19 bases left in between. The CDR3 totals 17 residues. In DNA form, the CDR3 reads TGTGCCAGCAGCCAGGGGGGGCGGGGAGATTTACAAGAGACCCAGTACTTC. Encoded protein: CASSQGGRGDLQETQYF.